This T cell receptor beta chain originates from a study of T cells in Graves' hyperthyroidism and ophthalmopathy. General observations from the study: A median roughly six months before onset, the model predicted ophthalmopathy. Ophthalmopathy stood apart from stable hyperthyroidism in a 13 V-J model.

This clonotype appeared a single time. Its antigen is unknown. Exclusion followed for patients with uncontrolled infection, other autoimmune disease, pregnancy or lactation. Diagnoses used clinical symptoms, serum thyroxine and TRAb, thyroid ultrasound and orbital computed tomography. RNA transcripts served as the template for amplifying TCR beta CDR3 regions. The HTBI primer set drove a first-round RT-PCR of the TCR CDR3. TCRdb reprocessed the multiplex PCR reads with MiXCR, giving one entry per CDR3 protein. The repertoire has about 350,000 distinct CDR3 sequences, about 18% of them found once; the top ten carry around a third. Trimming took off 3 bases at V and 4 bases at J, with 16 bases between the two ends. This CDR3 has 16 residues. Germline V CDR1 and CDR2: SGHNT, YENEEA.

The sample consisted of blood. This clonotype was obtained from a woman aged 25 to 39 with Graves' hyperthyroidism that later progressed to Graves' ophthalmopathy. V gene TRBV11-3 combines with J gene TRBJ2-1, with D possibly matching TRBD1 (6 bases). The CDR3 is CASSFGGDRSYNEQFF. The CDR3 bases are TGTGCCAGCAGCTTTGGGGGAGACAGGTCATACAATGAGCAGTTCTTC.